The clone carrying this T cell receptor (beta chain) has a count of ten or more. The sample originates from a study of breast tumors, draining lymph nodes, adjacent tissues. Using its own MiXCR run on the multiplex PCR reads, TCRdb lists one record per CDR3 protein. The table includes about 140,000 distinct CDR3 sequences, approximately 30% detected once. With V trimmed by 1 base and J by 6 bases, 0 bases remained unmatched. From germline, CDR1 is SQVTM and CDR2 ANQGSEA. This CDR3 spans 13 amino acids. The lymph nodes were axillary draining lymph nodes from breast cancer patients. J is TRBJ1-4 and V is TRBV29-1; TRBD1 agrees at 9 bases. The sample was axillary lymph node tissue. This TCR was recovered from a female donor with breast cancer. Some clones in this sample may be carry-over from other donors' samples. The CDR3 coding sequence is TGCAGCGTTGAAGGGACAGGGGATGAAAAACTGTTTTTT. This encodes CSVEGTGDEKLFF.